These T cell receptor beta chains were read from a single sample in a study of blood T cell repertoires in COVID-19. Profiled with immunoSEQ multiplex PCR; TCRdb holds only in-frame clones, not every one. The sample contains about 140,000 clones, 77% of which appear only once. The sequencing sample was made of peripheral blood. These receptors were taken from a woman between 45 and 60 years old with active or convalescent COVID-19. CDR3s include the opening cysteine and the closing phenylalanine or tryptophan. A D gene is named only where the DNA matches it firmly. Clone size appears in some rows only: once, few, many, or a class for an expanded clone.

TRBV25-1	NA	few	TRBJ1-6	CASRGEYNSPLHF	TGTGCCAGCAGAGGGGAATATAATTCACCCCTCCACTTT
TRBV25-1	TRBD2	NA	TRBJ2-3	CASSEERGLGDTQYF	TGTGCCAGCAGTGAAGAGCGGGGGCTAGGAGATACGCAGTATTTT
TRBV9	TRBD2	few	TRBJ2-4	CASSVGPAGIAKNIQYF	TGTGCCAGCAGCGTAGGTCCAGCGGGGATCGCCAAAAACATTCAGTACTTC
TRBV6-6	TRBD1	many	TRBJ2-1	CASSLGQGGNEQFF	TGTGCCAGCAGCTTGGGACAGGGGGGCAATGAGCAGTTCTTC
TRBV5-6	NA	NA	TRBJ1-1	CASSLGQGAFF	TGTGCCAGCAGCTTGGGACAAGGAGCTTTCTTT
TRBV5-1	NA	NA	TRBJ1-6	CASSLPTGNSPLHF	TGCGCCAGCAGCTTACCTACAGGGAATTCACCCCTCCACTTT
TRBV4-3	NA	NA	TRBJ2-3	CASSQSTGDTQYF	TGCGCCAGCAGCCAATCGACGGGGGATACGCAGTATTTT
TRBV11-2	TRBD2	NA	TRBJ2-5	CASSLGYSGGLQETQYF	TGTGCCAGCAGCTTAGGTTACAGCGGGGGCCTCCAAGAGACCCAGTACTTC
TRBV30	NA	NA	TRBJ2-6	CAWMGGQVLTGANVLTF	TGTGCCTGGATGGGGGGGCAGGTTCTCACTGGGGCCAACGTCCTGACTTTC
TRBV7-2	NA	NA	TRBJ1-5	CASSLDGSQPQHF	TGTGCCAGCAGCTTAGACGGGAGTCAGCCCCAGCATTTT
TRBV9	NA	few	TRBJ2-3	CASSAWTSTDTQYF	TGTGCCAGCAGCGCATGGACTAGCACAGATACGCAGTATTTT
TRBV2	TRBD2	NA	TRBJ2-7	CASSEARASGGSSYEQYF	TGTGCCAGCAGTGAAGCACGGGCTAGCGGGGGTAGCTCCTACGAGCAGTACTTC
TRBV4-2	NA	NA	TRBJ1-1	CASSQDRRGTTEAFF	TGTGCCAGCAGCCAAGATCGTAGAGGTACTACTGAAGCTTTCTTT
TRBV5-6	NA	once	TRBJ2-7	CASSLVLRGHEQYF	TGTGCCAGCAGCTTGGTCCTGCGGGGACACGAGCAGTACTTC
TRBV4-2	TRBD1	NA	TRBJ1-1	CASSLRQGKAFF	TGTGCCAGCAGCCTAAGACAGGGCAAAGCTTTCTTT
TRBV7-2	TRBD2	NA	TRBJ2-5	CASSLKAGRETQYF	TGTGCCAGCAGCTTAAAAGCGGGGCGAGAGACCCAGTACTTC
TRBV7-2	NA	NA	TRBJ2-1	CASSYRTRNNEQFF	TGTGCCAGCAGCTACCGAACTAGAAACAATGAGCAGTTCTTC
TRBV6-6	TRBD1	NA	TRBJ1-5	CASRTGQGSNQPQHF	TGTGCCAGCAGGACGGGACAGGGAAGCAATCAGCCCCAGCATTTT
TRBV5-1	TRBD1	few	TRBJ1-1	CASSGRGQGTEAFF	TGCGCCAGCAGCGGAAGGGGACAGGGGACTGAAGCTTTCTTT
TRBV18	TRBD1	NA	TRBJ2-3	CASSPLTGTTDTQYF	TGTGCCAGCTCACCACTGACAGGGACCACAGATACGCAGTATTTT
TRBV9	TRBD1	NA	TRBJ2-7	CASSVGGGGYEQYF	TGTGCCAGCAGCGTAGGAGGGGGCGGGTACGAGCAGTACTTC
TRBV10-3	NA	once	TRBJ2-1	CAISDTGNEQFF	TGTGCCATCAGTGACACGGGGAATGAGCAGTTCTTC
TRBV7-9	NA	few	TRBJ1-2	CASSLGLLQGDGYTF	TGTGCCAGCAGCTTAGGACTTTTACAGGGTGATGGCTACACCTTC
TRBV5-6	NA	NA	TRBJ1-3	CASSLQGTGNTIYF	TGTGCCAGCAGCTTACAGGGAACTGGAAACACCATATATTTT
TRBV6-2/TRBV6-3	NA	NA	TRBJ2-7	CASSYSAGSSYEQYF	TGTGCCAGCAGTTACTCGGCCGGGAGCTCCTACGAGCAGTACTTC
TRBV9	NA	NA	TRBJ1-1	CASSSGEGGFWTEAFF	TGTGCCAGCAGCTCTGGGGAGGGTGGGTTCTGGACTGAAGCTTTCTTT
TRBV30	NA	few	TRBJ2-2	CAWDRGSGELFF	TGTGCCTGGGACCGCGGTTCCGGGGAGCTGTTTTTT
TRBV29-1	NA	NA	TRBJ1-1	CSVEQGRTEAFF	TGCAGCGTTGAGCAGGGGCGCACTGAAGCTTTCTTT
TRBV5-6	TRBD2	NA	TRBJ2-1	CASSLVYRTSGSFSNEQFF	TGTGCCAGCAGCTTGGTTTATCGGACTAGCGGGAGTTTTAGCAATGAGCAGTTCTTC
TRBV9	TRBD1	NA	TRBJ1-2	CASSDYRGPGGGYTF	TGTGCCAGCAGCGATTACAGGGGGCCCGGCGGTGGCTACACCTTC
TRBV5-4	NA	NA	TRBJ2-5	CASSSGRVETQYF	TGTGCCAGCAGCTCGGGCAGGGTAGAGACCCAGTACTTC
TRBV5-6	TRBD1	NA	TRBJ1-1	CASSLLGQGASDTEAFF	TGTGCCAGCAGCTTGCTTGGACAGGGGGCAAGCGACACTGAAGCTTTCTTT
TRBV3-1/TRBV3-2	NA	once	TRBJ2-5	CASSPVEETQYF	TGTGCCAGCAGCCCGGTGGAAGAGACCCAGTACTTC
TRBV18	NA	few	TRBJ2-7	CASSQGSTYEQYF	TGTGCCAGCTCACAGGGGTCAACCTACGAGCAGTACTTC
TRBV6-5	TRBD1	NA	TRBJ2-5	CASSWTGGETQYF	TGTGCCAGCAGTTGGACAGGGGGTGAGACCCAGTACTTC
TRBV29-1	TRBD2	NA	TRBJ2-3	CSVILAGGEDTQYF	TGCAGCGTTATCCTAGCGGGAGGGGAAGATACGCAGTATTTT
TRBV7-3	TRBD1	NA	TRBJ2-2	CASSAGTGGTGGELFF	TGTGCCAGCAGCGCGGGGACAGGGGGAACGGGCGGGGAGCTGTTTTTT
TRBV5-1	TRBD2	NA	TRBJ2-7	CASRGTSAPYEQYF	TGCGCCAGCCGAGGGACTAGCGCTCCCTACGAGCAGTACTTC
TRBV6-6	TRBD1	NA	TRBJ1-5	CASSYGGTASNQPQHF	TGTGCCAGCAGTTACGGGGGGACAGCTAGCAATCAGCCCCAGCATTTT
TRBV7-2	NA	few	TRBJ2-1	CASSPTGQGYNEQFF	TGTGCCAGCAGCCCCACGGGGCAGGGGTACAATGAGCAGTTCTTC
TRBV19	NA	NA	TRBJ2-1	CASSTTSDRGNEQFF	TGTGCCAGTAGTACTACTAGTGATCGGGGGAATGAGCAGTTCTTC
TRBV30	TRBD1	NA	TRBJ2-2	CAWKTGVPTGELFF	TGTGCCTGGAAGACAGGGGTGCCCACCGGGGAGCTGTTTTTT
TRBV5-5	TRBD1	few	TRBJ1-3	CASSNDREGNTIYF	TGTGCCAGCAGCAATGACAGGGAGGGAAACACCATATATTTT
TRBV3-1/TRBV3-2	NA	NA	TRBJ2-2	CASSRTPRDTMNTGELFF	TGTGCCAGCAGCCGAACTCCCCGGGACACCATGAACACCGGGGAGCTGTTTTTT